Listed here is a single T cell receptor (beta chain). The antigen remains unidentified. This entry comes from a study of cytomegalovirus exposure and HLA in healthy donors. Study results and limitations: A later analysis appeared to link common viral pathogens to several of the most significant clusters. Earlier findings revealed that most TCR beta V segments proved productive either about 90% or about 30% of the time.

Vbeta (60) and Jbeta (13) primers were used in the PCR. Repertoires were generated with immunoSEQ multiplex PCR, while TCRdb's copy carries only in-frame clones and drops some. The table includes more than 100,000 clones, roughly 60% detected once. Losses at the gene ends were 0 bases for V and 1 base for J; bases not matched to a gene: 5. Germline-derived CDR1 and CDR2 are SEHNR and FQNEAQ (reference sequence). The CDR3 is 18 residues long. This chain joins TRBV7-9 and TRBJ2-1, with 11 bases matching TRBD2. The clonotype originates from a woman in her thirties or forties in good health and CMV-seronegative. The sequenced sample was PBMCs. DNA of the CDR3: TGTGCCAGCAGCTTAGCGGTTTTAGCGGGGGGGTCCTACAATGAGCAGTTCTTC. This gives the protein CASSLAVLAGGSYNEQFF.